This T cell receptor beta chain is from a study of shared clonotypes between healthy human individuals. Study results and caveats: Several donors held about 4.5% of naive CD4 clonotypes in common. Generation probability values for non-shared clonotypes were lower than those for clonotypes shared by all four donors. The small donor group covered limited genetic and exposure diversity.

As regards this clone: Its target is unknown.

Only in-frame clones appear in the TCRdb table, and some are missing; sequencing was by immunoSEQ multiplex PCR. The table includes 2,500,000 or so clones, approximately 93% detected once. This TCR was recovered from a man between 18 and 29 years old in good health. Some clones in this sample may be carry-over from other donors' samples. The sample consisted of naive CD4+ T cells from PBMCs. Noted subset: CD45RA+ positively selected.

The CDR3 reads CAIRSPQGAGAEDTQYF. The CDR3 nucleotides are TGTGCCATCAGGTCCCCCCAAGGGGCGGGAGCAGAAGATACGCAGTATTTT. This chain connects TRBV10-3 to TRBJ2-3; TRBD2 matches 7 bases. The CDR3 runs 17 residues. Losses at the gene ends were 6 bases for V and 5 bases for J; bases not matched to a gene: 17. Germline loops: CDR1 ENHRY, CDR2 SYGVKD.